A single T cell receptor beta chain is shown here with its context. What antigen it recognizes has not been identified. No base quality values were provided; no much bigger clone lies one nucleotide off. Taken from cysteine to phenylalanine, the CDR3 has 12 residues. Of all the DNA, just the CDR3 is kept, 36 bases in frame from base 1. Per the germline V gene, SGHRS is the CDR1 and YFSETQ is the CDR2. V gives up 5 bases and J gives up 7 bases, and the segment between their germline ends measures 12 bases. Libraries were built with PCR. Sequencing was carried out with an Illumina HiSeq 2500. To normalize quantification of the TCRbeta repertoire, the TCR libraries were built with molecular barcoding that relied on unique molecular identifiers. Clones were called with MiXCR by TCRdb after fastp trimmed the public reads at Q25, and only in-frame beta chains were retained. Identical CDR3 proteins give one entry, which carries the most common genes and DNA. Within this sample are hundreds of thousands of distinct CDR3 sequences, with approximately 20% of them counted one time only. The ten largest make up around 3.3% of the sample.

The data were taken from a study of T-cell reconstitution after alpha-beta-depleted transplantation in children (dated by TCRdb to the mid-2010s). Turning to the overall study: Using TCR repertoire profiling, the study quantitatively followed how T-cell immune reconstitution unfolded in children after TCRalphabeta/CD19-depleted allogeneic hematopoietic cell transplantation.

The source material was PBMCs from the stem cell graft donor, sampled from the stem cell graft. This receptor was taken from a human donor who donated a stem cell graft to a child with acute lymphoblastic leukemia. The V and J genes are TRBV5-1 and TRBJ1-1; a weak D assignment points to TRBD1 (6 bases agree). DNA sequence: TGCGCCAGCAGACTAGTAGGGGGTGAAGCTTTCTTT. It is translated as CASRLVGGEAFF.